These 16 T cell receptor beta chains were sequenced from one sample in a study of OX40 agonist ivuxolimab in advanced cancers. Assay: immunoSEQ multiplex PCR; the TCRdb copy retains only in-frame clones and omits some. The data hold roughly 64,000 clones, with more than 80% observed a single time. The sequencing here drew on CD4+ or CD8+ T cells sorted from blood, taken in a trial of the OX40 agonist ivuxolimab. The receptors shown here come from an adult with an advanced solid tumor such as melanoma, head and neck, liver or kidney cancer.

This chain uses TRBV19 with TRBJ1-2, with TRBD1 identical over 10 bases. J gave up 6 bases and V 3 bases, and 1 base lay outside the gene matches. Germline-derived CDR1 and CDR2 are LNHDA and SQIVND (reference sequence). The CDR3 covers 13 residues. This CDR3 reads CASSIGTGDGYTF. CDR3 nucleotide sequence: TGTGCCAGTAGTATCGGGACAGGGGATGGCTACACCTTC. The variable domain in full, completed from reference TRBV19 and TRBJ1-2, reads DGGITQSPKYLFRKEGQNVTLSCEQNLNHDAMYWYRQDPGQGLRLIYYSQIVNDFQKGDIAEGYSVSREKKESFPLTVTSAQKNPTAFYLCASSIGTGDGYTFGSGTRLTVV.

This clone has a single count. The genes are TRBV28 and TRBJ1-4; 11 bases match TRBD1. J was trimmed by 7 bases and V by 2 bases; bases with no gene match: 21. Germline V gives CDR1 MDHEN, CDR2 SYDVKM. The CDR3 covers 21 residues. Written as DNA, the CDR3 is TGTGCCAGCAGTTTAAGTGGTGAGGAGGGACAGGGGGTGTCCGGGTCTGAAAAACTGTTTTTT. Translation: CASSLSGEEGQGVSGSEKLFF.

As DNA, the CDR3 is TGTGCCAGTAGCTCCGGGACTAGGGGATACAATGAGCAGTTCTTC. Its translation: CASSSGTRGYNEQFF. The rearrangement uses TRBV19 and TRBJ2-1; 8 bases line up with TRBD2. With V trimmed by 6 bases and J by 4 bases, 8 bases remained unmatched. The length of the CDR3 is 15 residues. Germline V gene sequence: CDR1 LNHDA, CDR2 SQIVND (reference sequence).

The V gene is TRBV19, the J gene TRBJ2-3, with a weak D call TRBD1 (5 bases). Germline V gene sequence: CDR1 LNHDA, CDR2 SQIVND (reference sequence). V lost 7 bases and J 2 bases, leaving 10 bases between the germline ends. The CDR3 sequence is 13 residues long. The CDR3 sequence is CASTQQATDTQYF. In DNA, the CDR3 is TGTGCCAGTACACAACAGGCCACAGATACGCAGTATTTT.

This chain uses TRBV29-1 with TRBJ2-5; the D gene is possibly TRBD2 (6 bases). Germline CDR1 is SQVTM and CDR2 is ANQGSEA. V gave up 7 bases and J gave up 0 bases, with 12 bases separating them. The CDR3 totals 13 residues. The chain's CDR3 is CSAGSGDQETQYF. In DNA, the CDR3 is TGCAGCGCGGGGTCGGGGGACCAAGAGACCCAGTACTTC.

The gene calls are TRBV5-1 and TRBJ2-7; TRBD1 might be the D (5 bases). The germline V gene encodes CDR1 SGHRS and CDR2 YFSETQ. The CDR3 loop spans 14 amino acids. Trimming removed 2 bases from V and 0 bases from J, with 9 bases in between. The CDR3 bases are TGCGCCAGCAGCTTCCCGGACAACTCCTACGAGCAGTACTTC. It is translated as CASSFPDNSYEQYF.

CDR3 in DNA: TGTGCCAGCAGTTACGGGACTAGCGACTACGAGCAGTACTTC. Amino acid sequence: CASSYGTSDYEQYF. V is TRBV6-9 and J is TRBJ2-7; 10 bases fit TRBD2. The CDR3 is 14 amino acids. Germline V lookup: CDR1 MNHGY, CDR2 SVAAGI. With 3 bases clipped from V and 3 bases from J, the junction kept 2 bases outside the gene matches.

The rearrangement joins TRBV2 to TRBJ2-2; TRBD1 matches at 8 bases. The CDR3 loop spans 15 amino acids. The J segment lost 2 bases and the V segment lost 6 bases, leaving 5 bases of the junction unmatched. The germline gives CDR1 SNHLY, CDR2 FYNNEI. CDR3 nucleotide sequence: TGTGCCAGCAGCCACACAGGGGGAAACACCGGGGAGCTGTTTTTT. Translation gives CASSHTGGNTGELFF.

The V gene is TRBV2, the J gene TRBJ2-5; 14 bases map to TRBD2. The CDR3 is made up of 18 amino acids. Germline CDR1 and CDR2: SNHLY and FYNNEI. Trimming took 7 bases from V and 0 from J; bases not matched to a gene: 10. CDR3 region: CASMGQGLAGEYQETQYF. CDR3 nucleotides: TGTGCCAGCATGGGGCAGGGACTAGCGGGGGAGTACCAAGAGACCCAGTACTTC.

The chain is built from TRBV14 and TRBJ2-7; D is unclear. CDR3 length: 15 amino acids. Looked up from germline, CDR1 is SGHDN and CDR2 is FVKESK. The V end was cut by 4 bases, the J end by 6 bases, with 19 bases between. CDR3 in amino acids: CASSPKLVGSLEQYF. CDR3 coding DNA: TGTGCCAGCAGCCCCAAGCTCGTGGGGTCTCTCGAGCAGTACTTC.

The gene calls are TRBV7-9 and TRBJ1-1; tentative D call: TRBD1 (6 bases). Germline loops: CDR1 SEHNR, CDR2 FQNEAQ (reference sequence). CDR3 length: 14 amino acids. Trimming took off 7 bases at V and 2 bases at J, with 14 bases between the two ends. CDR3 DNA: TGTGCCAGCAATTCGGGACACAGAAACACTGAAGCTTTCTTT. It translates to CASNSGHRNTEAFF.

The chain combines TRBV13 with TRBJ2-1, with a weak D call TRBD1 (6 bases). This CDR3 comprises 16 residues. The V and J ends lost 3 bases and 9 bases respectively, with 21 bases between them. Germline-derived CDR1 and CDR2 are PRHDT and FYEKMQ (reference sequence). The CDR3 spells CASSFYGTGSFGEQFF. The CDR3 DNA reads as TGTGCCAGCAGCTTTTACGGAACAGGGTCTTTCGGTGAGCAGTTCTTC.

This sequence joins TRBV28 and TRBJ1-2, with D uncertain. CDR1 is MDHEN, CDR2 SYDVKM, per germline. V gave up 1 base and J gave up 0 bases, with 21 bases separating them. This CDR3 is built from 19 residues. The CDR3 protein is CASSLYPYPLLGANYGYTF. The DNA for the CDR3 is TGTGCCAGCAGTTTATATCCCTACCCCCTCTTGGGAGCTAACTATGGCTACACCTTC.

This sequence joins TRBV27 and TRBJ1-1, with a tentative D call TRBD1 (6 bases). The V end lost 3 bases, the J end lost 4 bases, and 15 bases lay between the germline ends. Germline CDR1 is MNHEY and CDR2 is SMNVEV (reference sequence). This CDR3 spans 15 amino acids. The CDR3 loop reads CASSLTGGEGTEAFF. CDR3 nucleotides: TGTGCCAGCAGTTTGACAGGAGGAGAGGGCACTGAAGCTTTCTTT.

This chain joins TRBV7-7 and TRBJ2-1; 7 nucleotides align to TRBD1. The CDR3 totals 15 residues. The junction had 5 bases not matched to a gene; V was cut back by 3 bases and J by 3 bases. In germline, CDR1 is SSHAT, CDR2 FNYEAQ (reference sequence). CDR3 loop: CASSFRAGGYNEQFF. In DNA form, the CDR3 reads TGTGCCAGCAGCTTTCGGGCAGGGGGCTACAATGAGCAGTTCTTC.

CDR3 coding DNA: TGCGCCAGCAGCCAAGATGACAGATACACCGGGGAGCTGTTTTTT. This encodes CASSQDDRYTGELFF. V and J are TRBV4-1 and TRBJ2-2; D is possibly TRBD1 (5 bases). CDR1 and CDR2 (germline): MGHRA, YSYEKL. The germline V and J ends were trimmed by 0 bases and 3 bases, with 8 bases remaining between them. This CDR3 comprises 15 residues.